A selection of T cell receptor beta chains follows, all from one sample in a study of blood T cell repertoires in COVID-19. TCRdb keeps only in-frame clones here, not all; method: immunoSEQ multiplex PCR. The sample contains hundreds of thousands of clones, 80% to 85% of which appear only once. The source material was peripheral blood. These receptors originate from a young man with active or convalescent COVID-19. Each CDR3 is given with its conserved first and last residue. The D gene is left open where the match is weak. The size entry is marked missing in some rows and otherwise reads once, few, many or a size class.

size: -
V: TRBV28
J: TRBJ2-1
D: -
DNA: TGTGCCAGCAGTTTTGCGGGGGCAGGGAATGAGCAGTTCTTC
CDR3: CASSFAGAGNEQFF

size: -
V: TRBV5-1
J: TRBJ2-3
D: TRBD2
DNA: TGCGCCAGCAGCCTAGCGGAAGGGCGGGATACGCAGTATTTT
CDR3: CASSLAEGRDTQYF

size: -
V: TRBV25-1
J: TRBJ2-5
D: -
DNA: TGTGCCAGCAGTCCCCCGGGACGGGGAGGAGAGACCCAGTACTTC
CDR3: CASSPPGRGGETQYF

size: few
V: TRBV6-1
J: TRBJ1-6
D: -
DNA: TGTGCCAGCAGTGAGGGGGGGTCGGGTGGATCACCCCTCCACTTT
CDR3: CASSEGGSGGSPLHF

size: -
V: TRBV11-3
J: TRBJ2-1
D: TRBD2
DNA: TGTGCCAGCAGCTTAGATCAGCTAGCGGGAGGACCTCTTCACAATGAGCAGTTCTTC
CDR3: CASSLDQLAGGPLHNEQFF

size: once
V: TRBV19
J: TRBJ2-3
D: -
DNA: TGTGCCAGTAGGGGAGACCTCGCAGATACGCAGTATTTT
CDR3: CASRGDLADTQYF

size: once
V: TRBV15
J: TRBJ2-1
D: TRBD2
DNA: TGTGCCACCAGCAGAGGGGGGGGACTCCAAAATGAGCAGTTCTTC
CDR3: CATSRGGGLQNEQFF

size: -
V: TRBV28
J: TRBJ2-3
D: -
DNA: TGTGCCAGCAGTAAGGCAGGGTGGTGGAAAACAGATACGCAGTATTTT
CDR3: CASSKAGWWKTDTQYF

size: -
V: TRBV12-3/TRBV12-4
J: TRBJ1-5
D: -
DNA: TGTGCCAGCAGCCACCCCGCGGGGCAGCCCCAGCATTTT
CDR3: CASSHPAGQPQHF

size: -
V: TRBV11-2
J: TRBJ2-7
D: -
DNA: TGTGCCAGCAGCTTGTTTTGCAGGGAACCCTCCTACGAGCAGTACTTC
CDR3: CASSLFCREPSYEQYF

size: -
V: TRBV21-1
J: TRBJ1-1
D: -
DNA: TGTGCCAGCAGCAAAGAAGTGGACTCCCAGGACACTGAAGCTTTCTTT
CDR3: CASSKEVDSQDTEAFF

size: -
V: TRBV7-3
J: TRBJ2-5
D: TRBD2
DNA: TGTGCCAGCAGCTTAAGGTCTCCTACCGGGACTAGCGGGAGGTACGAGACCCAGTACTTC
CDR3: CASSLRSPTGTSGRYETQYF

size: -
V: TRBV19
J: TRBJ2-1
D: -
DNA: TGTGCCAGTAGTATCCGGGGGGCTAGGTACAATGAGCAGTTCTTC
CDR3: CASSIRGARYNEQFF

size: -
V: TRBV5-1
J: TRBJ2-3
D: TRBD2
DNA: TGCGCCAGCAGCCCCGGACTAGCGGGGACCTCGACAGATACGCAGTATTTT
CDR3: CASSPGLAGTSTDTQYF

size: -
V: TRBV7-9
J: TRBJ1-2
D: TRBD1
DNA: TGTGCCAGCAGCTCGGGACAGGGACAGACCTATGGCTACACCTTC
CDR3: CASSSGQGQTYGYTF

size: -
V: TRBV18
J: TRBJ1-6
D: -
DNA: TGTGCCAGCTCACCGGACAGTAATAATTCACCCCTCCACTTT
CDR3: CASSPDSNNSPLHF

size: -
V: TRBV4-3
J: TRBJ1-1
D: -
DNA: TGCGCCAGCAGCCAAGATCGTAACACTGAAGCTTTCTTT
CDR3: CASSQDRNTEAFF

size: -
V: TRBV3-1/TRBV3-2
J: TRBJ1-4
D: TRBD1
DNA: TGTGCCAGCAGCCACCCCGGGACAGGGGACGAAAAACTGTTTTTT
CDR3: CASSHPGTGDEKLFF

size: -
V: TRBV25-1
J: TRBJ2-5
D: TRBD1
DNA: TGTGCCAGCAGTGGACAGGGTTGGGAGACCCAGTACTTC
CDR3: CASSGQGWETQYF

size: -
V: TRBV3-1/TRBV3-2
J: TRBJ1-5
D: -
DNA: TGTGCCAGCAGCCGAGGCAGCAATCAGCCCCAGCATTTT
CDR3: CASSRGSNQPQHF